These 13 T cell receptor beta chains share one sample of origin, sequenced in a study of Ad26.COV2.S vaccination and SARS-CoV-2 variants. The data were produced by immunoSEQ multiplex PCR, yet TCRdb's version contains in-frame clones alone and is incomplete. The sample lists roughly 510,000 clones, around nine tenths occurring once. The sample's treatment: around 19 received Ad26.COV2.S at low or high dose, single or two shots; about 5 received placebo; per-sample allocation not given. The samples date from day 63 after the first vaccine or placebo injection. Sequencing used peripheral blood, obtained in a trial of Ad26.COV2.S vaccine versus placebo. The origin of the receptors is a person aged 18-60 years who received the Ad26.COV2.S COVID-19 vaccine or a placebo.

The CDR3 bases are TGTGCCAGCAGCGTAGACCTCCCATCCTACGAGCAGTACTTC. Its translation is CASSVDLPSYEQYF. V and J are TRBV9 and TRBJ2-7; D not certain. The CDR3 runs 14 residues. Germline V gene sequence: CDR1 SGDLS, CDR2 YYNGEE. V was clipped by 0 bases and J by 1 base, with 8 bases between them.

This clone has just a few counts. J is TRBJ2-7 and V is TRBV6-5; 7 nucleotides line up with TRBD1. V was pared by 7 bases and J by 0 bases, with 3 bases of the junction left unmatched. This CDR3 has 13 residues. Germline CDR1 reads MNHEY; CDR2 reads SVGAGI. The CDR3, as DNA: TGTGCCAGCACCTGGACAGGCTCCTACGAGCAGTACTTC. Its protein product is CASTWTGSYEQYF.

This chain connects TRBV6-5 to TRBJ2-7, with D possibly TRBD2 on 6 matching bases. The CDR3 extends over 15 amino acids. Trimming cost V 6 bases and J 0 bases, with 15 bases left between them. Looked up from germline, CDR1 is MNHEY and CDR2 is SVGAGI. Here the CDR3 DNA reads TGTGCCAGCAGCCGGGGACTTCTTAGCTCCTACGAGCAGTACTTC. It yields the protein CASSRGLLSSYEQYF.

The chain joins TRBV7-2 to TRBJ1-1; TRBD1 matches at 7 bases. V shed 7 bases and J 2 bases; nucleotides not matched to a gene: 7. Germline-derived CDR1 and CDR2 are SGHTA and FQGNSA. The length of the CDR3 is 14 residues. The DNA of the CDR3 is TGTGCCAGCACTTACGGACAGGCAAACACTGAAGCTTTCTTT. Translating it yields CASTYGQANTEAFF.

The chain links TRBV11-2 to TRBJ1-3; D uncertain. Germline V gene lookup returns CDR1 SGHAT and CDR2 FQNNGV. Trimming removed 4 bases at V and 0 bases at J, with 10 bases between. The CDR3 runs 15 residues. The CDR3 sequence is CASSSIRRSGNTIYF. The CDR3 bases are TGTGCCAGCAGCTCAATTCGGCGCTCTGGAAACACCATATATTTT.

Only one count was recorded for this clone. The V and J genes are TRBV3-1 (or the pseudogene TRBV3-2) and TRBJ1-1, with a tentative D call TRBD1 (5 bases). The germline V gene encodes CDR1 LGHDT and CDR2 YNNKEL (reference sequence). The CDR3 length is 16 residues. Trimming took off 0 bases at V and 1 base at J, with 12 bases between the two ends. This CDR3 is CASSQDRNRWNTEAFF. The CDR3 nucleotides read TGTGCCAGCAGCCAAGATCGGAACAGGTGGAACACTGAAGCTTTCTTT.

V usage is TRBV28 and J usage is TRBJ1-6, with D possibly being TRBD1 (5 bases). From germline, CDR1 is MDHEN and CDR2 SYDVKM. This CDR3 has 16 amino acids. Trimming removed 5 bases at V and 10 bases at J, with 21 bases between. CDR3 DNA sequence: TGTGCCAGCAGTGTATCAGACAGAGCCTCGAGATCACCCCTCCACTTT. Encoded protein: CASSVSDRASRSPLHF.

The CDR3 DNA follows: TGTGCCAGCAGCTCTCAACTAGCGGGAGGCGACAATGAGCAGTTCTTC. Its protein is CASSSQLAGGDNEQFF. The genes are TRBV7-2 and TRBJ2-1; 12 nucleotides line up with TRBD2. The CDR3 contains 16 residues. Per germline, CDR1 SGHTA and CDR2 FQGNSA. Unmatched junction bases numbered 6, after V lost 4 bases and J lost 5 bases. Based on the CDR3 plus reference TRBV7-2 and TRBJ2-1, the full variable domain is GAGVSQSPSNKVTEKGKDVELRCDPISGHTALYWYRQSLGQGLEFLIYFQGNSAPDKSGLPSDRFSAERTGGSVSTLTIQRTQQEDSAVYLCASSSQLAGGDNEQFFGPGTRLTVL.

This clone appeared once. The rearrangement links TRBV9 to TRBJ1-2; D unclear. The germline V and J ends were trimmed by 3 bases and 3 bases, with 6 bases remaining between them. CDR1 and CDR2 (germline): SGDLS, YYNGEE. This CDR3 contains 12 residues. CDR3 loop: CASSGAHYGYTF. DNA of the CDR3: TGTGCCAGCAGCGGGGCCCACTATGGCTACACCTTC.

The CDR3 sequence: CASSITIQGYEQFF. As DNA, the CDR3 is TGTGCCAGCTCAATAACTATACAGGGATATGAGCAGTTCTTC. This chain joins TRBV18 and TRBJ2-1, with D perhaps TRBD1 (6 bases). V lost 5 bases to trimming and J lost 8 bases, with 16 bases between them. The CDR3 is made up of 14 amino acids. The germline gives CDR1 KGHSH, CDR2 LQKENI.

This clone was observed a handful of times. The chain combines TRBV20-1 with TRBJ1-2, with D maybe TRBD1 (6 bases). V was trimmed by 2 bases and J by 5 bases, leaving 6 bases between them. CDR1 is DFQATT and CDR2 is SNEGSKA in the germline V gene (reference sequence). The CDR3 is 11 residues long. This CDR3 reads CSARQGYGYTF. CDR3 sequence (DNA): TGCAGTGCTAGACAGGGGTATGGCTACACCTTC.

The gene calls are TRBV28 and TRBJ2-7; 11 bases fit TRBD1. J gave up 9 bases and V 3 bases, and 10 bases lay outside the gene matches. CDR1 MDHEN and CDR2 SYDVKM come from the germline V gene. This CDR3 region has 15 residues. The CDR3 region is CASSFRTGGVSGQYF. CDR3 DNA sequence: TGTGCCAGCAGTTTTAGGACAGGGGGCGTTAGCGGGCAGTACTTC.

The chain is built from TRBV6-5 and TRBJ2-7; D may correspond to TRBD1 or TRBD2 (5 bases each). The germline V gene has CDR1 MNHEY and CDR2 SVGAGI. V was clipped by 6 bases and J by 3 bases, with 18 bases between them. The CDR3 totals 15 residues. The DNA of the CDR3 is TGTGCCAGCAGCCCCCACGGGGCAGGGATCTACGAGCAGTACTTC. Residues: CASSPHGAGIYEQYF.